Listed here are 10 T cell receptor beta chains from one sample, sequenced in a study of T-cell reconstitution after alpha-beta-depleted transplantation in children. During its preparation, the TCRbeta library received unique molecular identifiers. TCRdb ran MiXCR on the PCR reads and lists one entry per CDR3 protein. The profile shows 250,000 or so distinct CDR3 sequences, around 25% of them singletons. This specimen was PBMCs, mostly from graft donor cells, taken 360 days after TCRalphabeta/CD19-depleted stem cell transplant. The receptors were gathered from a female patient between 2 and 15 years old who had a stem cell transplant for congenital amegakaryocytic thrombocytopenia, so the T cells may come from the graft donor.

The V call is TRBV5-1, the J call TRBJ2-7; D may match TRBD1 or TRBD2 (5 bases each). Trimming stripped 4 bases from V and 8 bases from J, with 22 bases between. This CDR3 is 15 amino acids long. Per the germline V gene, CDR1 is SGHRS and CDR2 is YFSETQ. The CDR3, as DNA: TGCGCCAGCAGCGTTGGGGCTGGGGGATGGGGAAAGCAGTACTTC. Amino acid sequence: CASSVGAGGWGKQYF.

This clonotype has just a few counts. The chain employs TRBV4-3 and TRBJ2-1, with D possibly matching TRBD1 (5 bases). The CDR3 contains 13 residues. Per the germline V gene, CDR1 is LGHNA and CDR2 is YSLEER. V lost 0 bases to trimming and J lost 12 bases, with 12 bases between them. The CDR3 spells CASSQDRARGQFF. The CDR3 DNA reads TGCGCCAGCAGCCAAGACAGGGCTAGGGGGCAGTTCTTC.

To note about this clonotype: A single base separates this from a much larger clone, so it may be a read error. The V gene is TRBV5-1, the J gene TRBJ2-2, with D perhaps TRBD1 or TRBD2 (6 bases each). The CDR3 has 15 amino acids. CDR1 and CDR2 (germline): SGHRS, YFSETQ. The CDR3 here is CSSSAGHPNTGELFF. Written as DNA, the CDR3 is TGCTCCAGCAGCGCGGGACACCCGAACACCGGGGAGCTGTTTTTT.

Details on this clonotype: Being one base from a much bigger clone, this may be a read error. This sequence joins TRBV6-5 and TRBJ2-7; D remains unclear. The CDR3 has 14 residues. The V end lost 4 bases, the J end lost 0 bases, and 10 bases lay between the germline ends. Germline CDR1 reads MNHEY; CDR2 reads SVGAGI. The CDR3 protein is CASSLGNSSYEQYF. DNA of the CDR3: TGTGCCAGCAGTTTGGGGAACAGCTCCTACGAGCAGTACTTC.

The chain couples TRBV20-1 to TRBJ2-5; D assignment may be TRBD1 or TRBD2 (5 bases each). Germline CDR1 DFQATT, CDR2 SNEGSKA (reference sequence). V dropped 4 bases and J dropped 2 bases, with 17 bases sitting between them. The CDR3 extends over 15 amino acids. DNA of the CDR3: TGCAGTGCTACCATCCTGACCGGGACGCAAGAGACCCAGTACTTC. It codes for CSATILTGTQETQYF.

The chain employs TRBV28 and TRBJ2-5, with D possibly matching TRBD2 (5 bases). The CDR3 is 16 residues long. The germline CDR1 and CDR2 sequences are MDHEN and SYDVKM. Trimming left V 3 bases short and J 2 bases short, with 16 bases between. The CDR3 sequence: CASSFPKSRGQETQYF. As DNA, the CDR3 is TGTGCCAGCAGTTTTCCCAAAAGCCGGGGTCAAGAGACCCAGTACTTC.

The chain has TRBV5-1 and TRBJ2-7; D is perhaps TRBD2 (7 bases). CDR1 SGHRS and CDR2 YFSETQ come from the germline V gene. The germline V and J ends were trimmed by 2 bases and 2 bases, with 11 bases remaining between them. This CDR3 contains 14 residues. The CDR3 DNA is TGCGCCAGCAGCTTTTCGGGGGGCCCCTACGAGCAGTACTTC. Encoded protein: CASSFSGGPYEQYF.

The rearrangement joins TRBV9 to TRBJ2-1; TRBD1 agrees at 7 bases. The length of the CDR3 is 18 residues. Germline lookup yields CDR1 SGDLS and CDR2 YYNGEE. The V segment lost 4 bases and the J segment 5 bases; nucleotides outside the gene matches: 18. For the CDR3, the DNA is TGTGCCAGCAGCTCCAGGGTGGGATTGAGGGACAGAGACAATGAGCAGTTCTTC. It codes for CASSSRVGLRDRDNEQFF.

This clonotype was observed many times. Here the CDR3 DNA reads TGTGCCAGCAGTTTATTAGGACGGACCATGAACACTGAAGCTTTCTTT. Protein product: CASSLLGRTMNTEAFF. The chain combines TRBV12-3 or TRBV12-4 with TRBJ1-1; D call uncertain. The CDR3 covers 16 residues. V was pared by 2 bases and J by 0 bases, with 13 bases between.

This clonotype appeared many times. The gene calls are TRBV27 and TRBJ2-1, with D perhaps matching TRBD2 (5 bases). V was trimmed by 8 bases and J by 8 bases, leaving 28 bases between them. CDR3 length: 17 residues. CDR1 and CDR2 (germline): MNHEY, SMNVEV (reference sequence). The CDR3 DNA reads as TGTGCCAGCTCCGAAAACCAGGACTGGTACTTAGGTGATGAGCAGTTCTTC. Translated, it gives CASSENQDWYLGDEQFF.